Following are 17 T cell receptor beta chains from one sample sequenced in a study of regulatory T cells in long-lasting Graves disease. Time point in this sample: persistent/refractory GD, antithyroid drugs over 5 years with positive TRAb. Extracted PBMC RNA gave rise to the TCR library. CDR3 regions were amplified by Arm-PCR using iRepertoire HTBI primers to build TCR beta libraries. MiXCR, applied by TCRdb to the multiplex PCR reads, yields one record per CDR3 protein. The data contain around 400,000 distinct CDR3 sequences, about 25% of them singletons. Here the sequenced sample was peripheral blood mononuclear cells (PBMCs), taken when the disease was refractory, from a patient treated with antithyroid drugs. Receptor source: a female donor with Graves disease.

This clonotype was seen repeatedly, ten times or more. The rearrangement links TRBV28 to TRBJ1-6; D is uncertain. Germline assignment: CDR1 MDHEN and CDR2 SYDVKM. CDR3 length equals 13 residues. V shed 3 bases and J shed 10 bases, with 10 bases lying between them. Here the CDR3 DNA reads TGTGCCAGCAGTTTGGAACCCCCCTCACCCCTCCACTTT. Translating it yields CASSLEPPSPLHF.

This sequence joins TRBV19 and TRBJ1-1; 9 bases fit TRBD1. CDR1 is LNHDA, CDR2 SQIVND, per germline (reference sequence). Losses at the gene ends were 2 bases for V and 5 bases for J; bases not matched to a gene: 9. The CDR3 totals 16 residues. The CDR3 DNA reads as TGTGCCAGTAGTATACTCGGAGGGACAGGGAGGACTGAAGCTTTCTTT. It translates to CASSILGGTGRTEAFF.

The chain links TRBV7-9 to TRBJ1-1; possibly TRBD1 for D (6 bases). The CDR3 has 16 residues. Germline loops: CDR1 SEHNR, CDR2 FQNEAQ (reference sequence). The ends were cut back, 3 bases at V and 1 base at J, with 15 bases in the middle. The CDR3 DNA reads as TGTGCCAGCAGCTTCCCCCCAGGGGAGACGAACACTGAAGCTTTCTTT. Translating it yields CASSFPPGETNTEAFF.

This sequence joins TRBV3-1 and TRBJ1-5; D possibly corresponds to TRBD1 (5 bases). This CDR3 is built from 16 residues. The V gene lost 4 bases and the J gene lost 9 bases, with 22 bases spanning the gap. Per the germline V gene, CDR1 is LGHDT and CDR2 is YNNKEL (reference sequence). The CDR3 DNA reads TGTGCCAGCAGCCCACTAGGACATGATCAAGGTTTGCCCCAGCATTTT. Encoded protein: CASSPLGHDQGLPQHF.

This clonotype was detected many times. V gene TRBV28 combines with J gene TRBJ1-1, with a tentative D call TRBD1 (5 bases). V was pared by 3 bases and J by 3 bases, with 17 bases between. This CDR3 has 16 residues. Germline V gives CDR1 MDHEN, CDR2 SYDVKM. The CDR3 is CASSLFGAGEDTEAFF. CDR3 nucleotides: TGTGCCAGCAGTTTGTTTGGGGCAGGAGAGGACACTGAAGCTTTCTTT.

V and J are TRBV29-1 and TRBJ1-3; D not certain. Germline V lookup: CDR1 SQVTM, CDR2 ANQGSEA. The CDR3 length is 14 residues. The germline V and J ends were trimmed by 4 bases and 2 bases, with 12 bases remaining between them. This CDR3 reads CSVVLAPAGNTIYF. CDR3 coding DNA: TGCAGCGTTGTTTTAGCACCGGCTGGAAACACCATATATTTT.

The genes are TRBV15 and TRBJ1-4, with 9 bases lining up with TRBD1. The length of the CDR3 is 14 residues. V lost 2 bases and J lost 11; bases outside the gene matches: 6. CDR1 and CDR2 (germline): LNHNV, YYDKDF (reference sequence). CDR3 sequence: CATSRRTGEQKLFF. The CDR3 region has the DNA TGTGCCACCAGCAGAAGGACAGGGGAACAGAAACTGTTTTTT. Full variable domain (missing parts from reference TRBV15 and TRBJ1-4): DAMVIQNPRYQVTQFGKPVTLSCSQTLNHNVMYWYQQKSSQAPKLLFHYYDKDFNNEADTPDNFQSRRPNTSFCFLDIRSPGLGDTAMYLCATSRRTGEQKLFFGSGTQLSVL.

This clonotype was counted at least ten times. The J gene is TRBJ1-6, the V gene TRBV6-1; D is unclear. Trimming took 5 bases from V and 5 from J, leaving 10 bases between them. Germline CDR1 MNHNS, CDR2 SASEGT. CDR3 length: 14 amino acids. The CDR3 here is CASSPAPDNSPLHF. Here the CDR3 DNA reads TGTGCCAGCAGTCCGGCACCGGATAATTCACCCCTCCACTTT.

This clonotype has more than one count but fewer than ten. The chain employs TRBV9 and TRBJ2-7, with D perhaps TRBD2 (5 bases). Trimming took off 2 bases at V and 0 bases at J, with 9 bases between the two ends. Germline CDR1 reads SGDLS; CDR2 reads YYNGEE. The CDR3 runs 14 residues. For the CDR3, the DNA is TGTGCCAGCAGCGTGGACGGGAACTCCTACGAGCAGTACTTC. Encoded protein: CASSVDGNSYEQYF.

There are a few counts of this clonotype. The chain joins TRBV5-1 to TRBJ2-5, with D perhaps matching TRBD1 or TRBD2 (6 bases each). Germline lookup yields CDR1 SGHRS and CDR2 YFSETQ. V dropped 3 bases and J dropped 5 bases, with 14 bases sitting between them. The CDR3 is 14 amino acids. CDR3 bases: TGCGCCAGCAGCTCGGGGGCGCCGAGGGAGACCCAGTACTTC. It specifies CASSSGAPRETQYF.

The table lists this clonotype with many counts. This chain joins TRBV7-8 and TRBJ1-5; D call uncertain. Germline V gene lookup returns CDR1 SGHVS and CDR2 FQNEAQ. Trimming stripped 5 bases from V and 6 bases from J, with 14 bases between. There are 14 residues in the CDR3. CDR3 residues: CASSPEGDPQPQHF. The CDR3 DNA is TGTGCCAGCAGCCCAGAGGGAGACCCTCAGCCCCAGCATTTT.

The V gene is TRBV7-2, the J gene TRBJ2-7; 8 bases fit TRBD1. The CDR3 is 15 residues long. CDR1 and CDR2 from the germline V gene are SGHTA and FQGNSA. V lost 2 bases, J lost 5 bases, and 8 bases stayed unmatched. The CDR3 nucleotides read TGTGCCAGCAGCTTACTACAGGGGGTGGCTAACGAGCAGTACTTC. Protein sequence: CASSLLQGVANEQYF.

This chain uses TRBV5-1 with TRBJ1-2, with no clear D. With 0 bases removed from V and 8 bases from J, the gap between germline ends came to 8 bases. This CDR3 has 12 residues. Per the germline V gene, CDR1 is SGHRS and CDR2 is YFSETQ. The CDR3 loop is CASSLDYLGYTF. The CDR3 nucleotides read TGCGCCAGCAGCTTGGACTATTTGGGCTACACCTTC.

The CDR3 is CAWTRRLAGASTGELFF. CDR3 in DNA: TGTGCCTGGACAAGAAGGCTAGCGGGAGCGAGCACCGGGGAGCTGTTTTTT. The chain has TRBV30 and TRBJ2-2, with 10 bases fitting TRBD2. With 4 bases clipped from V and 4 bases from J, the junction kept 12 bases outside the gene matches. This CDR3 is 17 amino acids long. Per the germline V gene, CDR1 is GTSNPN and CDR2 is SVGIG (reference sequence).

This chain joins TRBV30 and TRBJ2-7, with 8 bases that match TRBD1. The CDR3 extends over 13 amino acids. After removal of 6 bases from V and 0 bases from J, the junction contained 4 bases not matched to a gene. The germline V gene has CDR1 GTSNPN and CDR2 SVGIG (reference sequence). CDR3 sequence reads: CACRTGRSYEQYF. In nucleotides, the CDR3 is TGTGCCTGCCGGACAGGGCGCTCCTACGAGCAGTACTTC.

This clonotype appeared many times. V is TRBV11-2 and J is TRBJ1-1; 7 nucleotides align to TRBD1. CDR3 length: 15 residues. CDR1 is SGHAT and CDR2 is FQNNGV in the germline V gene. Germline trimming cut 4 bases from V and 4 bases from J; bases unmatched to any gene: 9. The CDR3 sequence: CASSSPTGLGTEAFF. The CDR3 region has the DNA TGTGCCAGCAGCTCCCCGACAGGGTTGGGCACTGAAGCTTTCTTT.

This clonotype has a handful of counts. This sequence joins TRBV9 and TRBJ1-1; tentatively, D is TRBD1 (5 bases). Germline CDR1 and CDR2: SGDLS and YYNGEE. The CDR3 is made up of 16 amino acids. V was trimmed by 0 bases and J by 0 bases, leaving 12 bases between them. Written as DNA, the CDR3 is TGTGCCAGCAGCGTAGATCCGGGGCCCATGAACACTGAAGCTTTCTTT. Translating it yields CASSVDPGPMNTEAFF.